Below are 27 T cell receptor beta chains sequenced from a single sample in a study of blood T cells in healthy people across ages. The use of a sample-barcoded 5' primer and a J-beta primer mix characterized a second PCR of 7 to 11 cycles. Using its own MiXCR run on the 5' RACE reads, TCRdb lists one record per CDR3 protein. The sample has about 700,000 distinct CDR3 sequences, 32% seen once. Sequenced: blood. These receptors all come from a woman over 75 in good health.

Regarding this clonotype: A much larger clone sits a single nucleotide away, making a read error possible. This rearrangement joins TRBV18 to TRBJ2-1, with D perhaps TRBD1 (6 bases). The CDR3 totals 13 residues. The germline CDR1 and CDR2 sequences are KGHSH and LQKENI. The CDR3 DNA sequence: TGTACCAGCTCACCAGAACAGGGTGGTGAGCAGTTCTTC. Translation gives CTSSPEQGGEQFF. The whole variable domain, remainder taken from reference TRBV18 and TRBJ2-1, is NAGVMQNPRHLVRRRGQEARLRCSPMKGHSHVYWYRQLPEEGLKFMVYLQKENIIDESGMPKERFSAEFPKEGPSILRIQQVVRGDSAAYFCTSSPEQGGEQFFGPGTRLTVL.

This clonotype was seen ten or more times. The chain is built from TRBV7-8 and TRBJ2-3; TRBD2 matches 11 bases. The CDR3 contains 16 residues. CDR1 and CDR2 from the germline V gene are SGHVS and FQNEAQ. Trimming took 5 bases from V and 0 from J; bases not matched to a gene: 4. The CDR3 here is CASSQWTSGSTDTQYF. For the CDR3, the DNA is TGTGCCAGCAGCCAGTGGACTAGCGGGAGCACAGATACGCAGTATTTT.

The J gene is TRBJ2-6, the V gene TRBV10-3; either TRBD1 or TRBD2 may fit D (5 bases each). This CDR3 has 17 amino acids. Germline CDR1 reads ENHRY; CDR2 reads SYGVKD. Between the trimmed V and J ends, which lost 2 bases and 0 bases, there was a span of 11 bases. DNA of the CDR3: TGTGCCATCAGTGAGGGGGACGTACGCTCTGGGGCCAACGTCCTGACTTTC. Amino acid sequence: CAISEGDVRSGANVLTF.

The chain is built from TRBV2 and TRBJ2-1; 7 bases are a match to TRBD2. Germline assignment: CDR1 SNHLY and CDR2 FYNNEI. V was pared by 3 bases and J by 0 bases, with 11 bases of the junction left unmatched. The CDR3 spans 18 residues. The CDR3 bases are TGTGCCAGCAGTGAGCCCTTGCTAGCGGTGAGCTCCTACAATGAGCAGTTCTTC. This encodes CASSEPLLAVSSYNEQFF.

On this clonotype itself: A clone one base away is much larger, so this may be a read error. V and J are TRBV29-1 and TRBJ2-3; D remains unclear. Trimming shortened V by 7 bases and J by 5 bases, and 13 bases separated the two germline ends. The CDR3 is made up of 12 amino acids. CDR1 and CDR2 (germline): SQVTM, ANQGSEA. The CDR3, as DNA: TGCAGCGGCCGCTCTGGCGGAGATACGCAGTATTTT. It translates to CSGRSGGDTQYF.

This clonotype was counted many times. The chain is built from TRBV30 and TRBJ1-5; no firm D call. V was trimmed by 2 bases and J by 5 bases, leaving 7 bases between them. The germline gives CDR1 GTSNPN, CDR2 SVGIG (reference sequence). The CDR3 is 12 residues long. This chain's CDR3 is CAWSSDHQPQHF. DNA for the CDR3: TGTGCCTGGAGTTCCGATCATCAGCCCCAGCATTTT.

The chain uses TRBV10-3 and TRBJ2-5, with 10 nucleotides matching TRBD1. The end of the DNA fits TRBJ2-7 better, so the J call may be wrong. Germline CDR1 and CDR2: ENHRY and SYGVKD. The length of the CDR3 is 14 residues. CDR3 in DNA: TGTGCCATCCAATTCGACAGGGGGCTGAACGAGCAGTACTTC. Amino acid sequence: CAIQFDRGLNEQYF.

V and J are TRBV20-1 and TRBJ1-5; weak D call: TRBD1 (6 bases). With 2 bases removed from V and 5 bases from J, the gap between germline ends came to 10 bases. The CDR3 length is 13 residues. CDR1 and CDR2 (germline): DFQATT, SNEGSKA (reference sequence). The CDR3 is CSARKAGDQPQHF. The DNA of the CDR3 is TGCAGTGCTAGAAAGGCAGGGGATCAGCCCCAGCATTTT.

V is TRBV6-1 and J is TRBJ1-1; D call uncertain. Trimming took 3 bases from V and 2 from J, leaving 7 bases between them. This CDR3 comprises 13 residues. CDR1 is MNHNS, CDR2 SASEGT, per germline. CDR3 protein: CASSEEHNTEAFF. The CDR3 DNA reads as TGTGCCAGCAGTGAGGAACACAACACTGAAGCTTTCTTT.

The table lists this clonotype with many counts. CDR3 sequence (DNA): TGTGCCAGCAGCTTCAGGGTCCTAGGAGCCTACGAGCAGTACTTC. Amino acids: CASSFRVLGAYEQYF. The J gene is TRBJ2-7, the V gene TRBV7-2, with D possibly TRBD1 on 5 matching bases. Germline values: CDR1 SGHTA, CDR2 FQGNSA. This CDR3 is 15 amino acids long. V was pared by 3 bases and J by 2 bases, with 14 bases between.

This clonotype was counted ten times or more. This chain connects TRBV10-2 to TRBJ2-1; TRBD2 aligns across 7 bases. This CDR3 contains 15 residues. With 1 base clipped from V and 6 bases from J, the junction kept 6 bases outside the gene matches. Germline CDR1 and CDR2: WSHSY and SAAADI. CDR3 sequence (DNA): TGCGCCAGCAGTGAGTTGGGACTATCAATCAATGAGCAGTTCTTC. Translation: CASSELGLSINEQFF.

This clonotype was observed many times. This sequence joins TRBV2 and TRBJ1-2; possible D gene TRBD1, 6 bases. Germline V CDR1 and CDR2: SNHLY, FYNNEI. Between the trimmed V and J ends, which lost 6 bases and 3 bases, there was a span of 17 bases. This CDR3 region has 15 residues. The CDR3 sequence: CASRASGGRDYGYTF. The CDR3 DNA follows: TGTGCCAGCAGGGCGTCCGGGGGGCGCGACTATGGCTACACCTTC. The full variable domain, its missing parts supplied by reference TRBV2 and TRBJ1-2, is EPEVTQTPSHQVTQMGQEVILRCVPISNHLYFYWYRQILGQKVEFLVSFYNNEISEKSEIFDDQFSVERPDGSNFTLKIRSTKLEDSAMYFCASRASGGRDYGYTFGSGTRLTVV.

The chain has TRBV7-2 and TRBJ1-2, with D tentatively TRBD1 (5 bases). The CDR3 length is 15 residues. The V end was cut by 3 bases, the J end by 3 bases, with 14 bases between. Germline CDR1 reads SGHTA; CDR2 reads FQGNSA. The CDR3 DNA is TGTGCCAGCAGCTTGCGGGGGTCTGTCTACTATGGCTACACCTTC. Protein: CASSLRGSVYYGYTF.

The chain joins TRBV20-1 to TRBJ2-2; 9 bases match TRBD2. Germline values: CDR1 DFQATT, CDR2 SNEGSKA (reference sequence). Losses at the gene ends were 3 bases for V and 0 bases for J; bases not matched to a gene: 5. The CDR3 consists of 16 residues. CDR3 residues: CSASNSGGTNTGELFF. As DNA, the CDR3 is TGCAGTGCTAGCAACAGCGGGGGGACGAACACCGGGGAGCTGTTTTTT.

In the case of this clonotype: The germline gene is not matched at one end of the junction; a read error may be the cause. The V call is TRBV7-9, the J call TRBJ1-5, with D tentatively TRBD1 (5 bases). The CDR3 runs to 15 residues. Germline V gene sequence: CDR1 SEHNR, CDR2 FQNEAQ (reference sequence). CDR3 nucleotides: TGTGTCAGCAGGCGCAGGGTCGGCGGTAATCAGCCCCAGCATTTT. Its translation is CVSRRRVGGNQPQHF.

To note about this clonotype: The junction departs from germline at one end; a sequencing error may be responsible. The rearrangement uses TRBV11-2 and TRBJ1-2; unclear D gene. Germline CDR1 reads SGHAT; CDR2 reads FQNNGV. The CDR3 spans 13 residues. The chain's CDR3 is CASSSEGWYGYTF. CDR3 in DNA: TGTGCCAGTAGCTCTGAGGGTTGGTATGGCTACACCTTC.

On this clonotype: This sequence may be a read error, since a much larger clone differs from it by one base. The DNA of the CDR3 is TGCAGTGCCCCACGGTTCCGGGCCCAGAACACTAAAGCTTTCTTT. This codes for CSAPRFRAQNTKAFF. The J gene is TRBJ1-1, the V gene TRBV20-1; D is ambiguous. CDR1 and CDR2 from the germline V gene are DFQATT and SNEGSKA (reference sequence). The CDR3 contains 15 residues.

The chain recombines TRBV7-9 with TRBJ2-3; 15 bases are shared with TRBD2. The junction had 6 bases not matched to a gene; V was cut back by 2 bases and J by 3 bases. Germline values: CDR1 SEHNR, CDR2 FQNEAQ (reference sequence). The CDR3 is made up of 18 amino acids. The CDR3 spells CASSLIGTSGGWTDTQYF. CDR3 in DNA: TGTGCCAGCAGCTTAATCGGGACTAGCGGGGGGTGGACAGATACGCAGTATTTT.

This clonotype was observed many times. The chain links TRBV5-1 to TRBJ2-7; 8 bases map to TRBD1. V gave up 4 bases and J gave up 5 bases; unmatched junction bases: 11. CDR1 is SGHRS and CDR2 is YFSETQ in the germline V gene. This CDR3 has 15 residues. The CDR3 region has the DNA TGCGCCAGCAGCCCCGGACAGGGTTTCTTCCACGAGCAGTACTTC. Amino acid sequence: CASSPGQGFFHEQYF. Full variable domain (remainder filled in from reference TRBV5-1 and TRBJ2-7): KAGVTQTPRYLIKTRGQQVTLSCSPISGHRSVSWYQQTPGQGLQFLFEYFSETQRNKGNFPGRFSGRQFSNSRSEMNVSTLELGDSALYLCASSPGQGFFHEQYFGPGTRLTVT.

Ten or more counts support this clonotype. The gene calls are TRBV12-3 or TRBV12-4 and TRBJ2-6; no definite D call. V was shortened by 7 bases and J by 0 bases, with 7 bases between the two germline ends. The CDR3 has 14 amino acids. DNA of the CDR3: TGTGCCAGCACTACTAACTCTGGGGCCAACGTCCTGACTTTC. This codes for CASTTNSGANVLTF.

Regarding this clonotype: Since a much larger clone is just one base distant, this may be a read error. This sequence joins TRBV7-2 and TRBJ2-5; D call uncertain. Trimming removed 5 bases at V and 11 bases at J, with 15 bases between. From germline, CDR1 is SGHTA and CDR2 FQGNSA. The length of the CDR3 is 12 residues. Written as DNA, the CDR3 is TGTGCCAGCAGCCCGTTCTACAATGAGCAGTACTTC. It specifies CASSPFYNEQYF.

The J gene is TRBJ2-5, the V gene TRBV10-3; D call uncertain. TRBJ2-7 matches the DNA end more closely, so the J call is doubtful. The CDR3 consists of 12 residues. Germline lookup yields CDR1 ENHRY and CDR2 SYGVKD. The CDR3 region is CATRTGSYEQYF. For the CDR3, the DNA is TGTGCCACTAGGACGGGTTCCTACGAGCAGTACTTC.

Worth noting for this clonotype: A read error may be the cause here, since a much bigger clone is one base away. The CDR3 bases are TGTGCCAGCAACCAAGATCCAGACGGAAACATTCAGTACTTC. Translation gives CASNQDPDGNIQYF. The chain recombines TRBV4-2 with TRBJ2-7; D not certain. The J call may be wrong; the DNA end is better matched by TRBJ2-4. This CDR3 is 14 amino acids long. The V gene's germline CDR1 is LGHNA and CDR2 YNFKEQ.

This clonotype has just one count. V and J are TRBV6-6 and TRBJ2-5; 7 nucleotides line up with TRBD2. The J call could be wrong; TRBJ2-7 is a better fit for the DNA end. The CDR3 extends over 14 amino acids. The V gene's germline CDR1 is MNHNY and CDR2 SVGAGI (reference sequence). For the CDR3, the DNA is TGTGCCAGCAGTAAATACCGGGGGGTCGACGAGCAGTACTTC. Protein: CASSKYRGVDEQYF.

The chain joins TRBV4-2 to TRBJ2-4, with D possibly TRBD2 on 6 matching bases. The V end lost 1 base, the J end lost 13 bases, and 14 bases lay between the germline ends. The CDR3 extends over 13 amino acids. Looked up from germline, CDR1 is LGHNA and CDR2 is YNFKEQ. This chain's CDR3 is CASSQGVGGEQYF. For the CDR3, the DNA is TGTGCCAGCAGCCAAGGGGTCGGCGGGGAGCAGTACTTC.

This clonotype was recorded at least ten times. The rearrangement links TRBV6-1 to TRBJ2-7; perhaps TRBD1 as D (5 bases). Germline values: CDR1 MNHNS, CDR2 SASEGT. The CDR3 extends over 14 amino acids. The V end lost 2 bases, the J end lost 6 bases, and 14 bases lay between the germline ends. Here the CDR3 reads CASSEYRRSSEQYF. The CDR3 region has the DNA TGTGCCAGCAGTGAATACAGGCGGAGTAGCGAGCAGTACTTC.

This clonotype was found a few times. The V gene is TRBV20-1, the J gene TRBJ2-1, with TRBD2 matching over 8 bases. J lost 10 bases, V lost 5 bases, and 16 bases had no gene match. The length of the CDR3 is 15 residues. Per the germline V gene, CDR1 is DFQATT and CDR2 is SNEGSKA (reference sequence). This CDR3 is CSAFSGEGFNREQFF. For the CDR3, the DNA is TGCAGTGCTTTTAGCGGGGAGGGCTTCAATAGGGAGCAGTTCTTC.